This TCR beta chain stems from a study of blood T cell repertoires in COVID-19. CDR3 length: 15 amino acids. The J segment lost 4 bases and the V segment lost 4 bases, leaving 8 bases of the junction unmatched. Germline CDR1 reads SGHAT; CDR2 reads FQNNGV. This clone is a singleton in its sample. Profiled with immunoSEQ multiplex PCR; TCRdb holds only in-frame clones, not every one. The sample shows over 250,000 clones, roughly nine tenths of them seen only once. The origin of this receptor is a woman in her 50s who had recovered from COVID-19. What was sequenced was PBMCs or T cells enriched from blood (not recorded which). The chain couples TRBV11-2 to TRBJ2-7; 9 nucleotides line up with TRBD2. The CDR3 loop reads CASSYGTLAGYEQYF. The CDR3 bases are TGTGCCAGCAGCTATGGGACTCTAGCGGGGTACGAGCAGTACTTC.